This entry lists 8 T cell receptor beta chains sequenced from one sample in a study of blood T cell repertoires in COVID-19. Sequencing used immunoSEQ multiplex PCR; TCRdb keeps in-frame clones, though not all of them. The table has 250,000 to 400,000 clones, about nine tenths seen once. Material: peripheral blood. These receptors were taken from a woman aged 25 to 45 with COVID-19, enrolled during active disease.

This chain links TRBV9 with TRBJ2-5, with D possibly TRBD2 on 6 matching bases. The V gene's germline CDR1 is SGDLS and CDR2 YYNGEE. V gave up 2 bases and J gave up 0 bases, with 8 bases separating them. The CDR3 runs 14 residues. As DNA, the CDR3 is TGTGCCAGCAGCGTCGGGACTTACCAAGAGACCCAGTACTTC. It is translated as CASSVGTYQETQYF.

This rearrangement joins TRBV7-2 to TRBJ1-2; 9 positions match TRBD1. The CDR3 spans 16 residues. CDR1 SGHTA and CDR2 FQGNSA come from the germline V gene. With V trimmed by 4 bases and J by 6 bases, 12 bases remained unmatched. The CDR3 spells CASSSEYSGTGNGYTF. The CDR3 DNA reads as TGTGCCAGCAGCTCGGAATACTCCGGGACAGGGAATGGCTACACCTTC.

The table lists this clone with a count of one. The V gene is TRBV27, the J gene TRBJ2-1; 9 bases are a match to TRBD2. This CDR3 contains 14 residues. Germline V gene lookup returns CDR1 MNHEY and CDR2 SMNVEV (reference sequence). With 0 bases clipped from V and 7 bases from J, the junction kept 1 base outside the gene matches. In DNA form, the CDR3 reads TGTGCCAGCAGTTTATCGCGGGAGGGGAATGAGCAGTTCTTC. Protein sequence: CASSLSREGNEQFF.

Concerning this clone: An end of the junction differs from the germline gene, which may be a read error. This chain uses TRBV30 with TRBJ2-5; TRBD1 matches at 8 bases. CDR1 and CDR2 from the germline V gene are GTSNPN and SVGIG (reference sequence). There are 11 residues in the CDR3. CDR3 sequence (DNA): TGTGCCTGGAGGGACGACAGGGGCCCACACTTC. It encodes CAWRDDRGPHF.

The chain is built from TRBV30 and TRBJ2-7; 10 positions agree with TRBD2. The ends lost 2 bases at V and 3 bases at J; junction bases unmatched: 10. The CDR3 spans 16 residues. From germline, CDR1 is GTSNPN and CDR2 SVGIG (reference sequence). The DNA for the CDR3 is TGTGCCTGGAGTATTCGTCTAGCGGGAGTCGACTACGAGCAGTACTTC. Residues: CAWSIRLAGVDYEQYF. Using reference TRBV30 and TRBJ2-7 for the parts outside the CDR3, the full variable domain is SQTIHQWPATLVQPVGSPLSLECTVEGTSNPNLYWYRQAAGRGLQLLFYSVGIGQISSEVPQNLSASRPQDRQFILSSKKLLLSDSGFYLCAWSIRLAGVDYEQYFGPGTRLTVT.

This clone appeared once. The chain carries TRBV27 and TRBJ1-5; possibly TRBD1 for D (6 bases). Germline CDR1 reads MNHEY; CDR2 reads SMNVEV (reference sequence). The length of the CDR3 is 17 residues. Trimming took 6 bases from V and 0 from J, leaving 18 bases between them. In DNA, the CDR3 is TGTGCCAGCAGCCCAGGGGTTGGGGATTATAGCAATCAGCCCCAGCATTTT. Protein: CASSPGVGDYSNQPQHF.

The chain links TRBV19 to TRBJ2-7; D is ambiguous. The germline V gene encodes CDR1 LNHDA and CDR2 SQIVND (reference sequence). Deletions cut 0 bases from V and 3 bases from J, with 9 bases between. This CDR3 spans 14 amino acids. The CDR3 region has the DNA TGTGCCAGTAGTATAGAGGCGGAGATCTACGAGCAGTACTTC. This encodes CASSIEAEIYEQYF.

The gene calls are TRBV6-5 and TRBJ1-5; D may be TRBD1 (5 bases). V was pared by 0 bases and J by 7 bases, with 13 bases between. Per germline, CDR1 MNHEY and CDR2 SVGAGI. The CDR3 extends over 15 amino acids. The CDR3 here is CASSYSMTVLQPQHF. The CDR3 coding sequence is TGTGCCAGCAGTTACTCGATGACAGTCCTCCAGCCCCAGCATTTT.